A selection of T cell receptor beta chains follows, all from one sample in a study of blood T cell repertoires in COVID-19. Sequencing was performed with immunoSEQ multiplex PCR; in TCRdb, only in-frame clones are kept and a portion is missing. This sample has roughly 250,000 clones, with approximately 78% found just once. Sequencing was performed on peripheral blood. The receptors here all came from a woman aged 55-75 years with active or convalescent COVID-19. CDR3s include the opening cysteine and the closing phenylalanine or tryptophan. A D gene is named only where the DNA matches it firmly. Clone size, where shown, is once, few, many, or a class for clones that have expanded.

.	TRBV5-5	TRBJ2-7	TRBD2	CASRGRTSDSYEQYF	TGTGCCAGCAGGGGCCGGACTAGCGACTCCTACGAGCAGTACTTC
.	TRBV3-1/TRBV3-2	TRBJ1-1	.	CASSQVGGTEAFF	TGTGCCAGCAGCCAAGTGGGGGGGACTGAAGCTTTCTTT
.	TRBV4-3	TRBJ1-1	.	CASSQDLWGQRNTEAFF	TGCGCCAGCAGCCAAGATCTATGGGGCCAGAGGAACACTGAAGCTTTCTTT
.	TRBV5-1	TRBJ1-6	.	CASSLEGNSPLHF	TGCGCCAGCAGCTTGGAGGGGAATTCACCCCTCCACTTT
.	TRBV19	TRBJ1-5	TRBD1	CASSSLQGAGSNQPQHF	TGTGCCAGTAGTTCCCTACAGGGGGCAGGTTCAAATCAGCCCCAGCATTTT
.	TRBV7-9	TRBJ1-4	.	CASSAQAEKLFF	TGTGCCAGCAGCGCACAAGCGGAAAAACTGTTTTTT
.	TRBV5-8	TRBJ1-6	.	CASSFRPLHF	TGTGCCAGCAGCTTTCGTCCCCTCCACTTT
once	TRBV7-9	TRBJ2-7	TRBD1	CASSSTGRDEQYF	TGTGCCAGCAGCTCGACAGGGCGGGACGAGCAGTACTTC
once	TRBV11-2	TRBJ1-4	.	CASSLGPEEKLFF	TGTGCCAGCAGCTTAGGGCCGGAGGAAAAACTGTTTTTT
.	TRBV4-1	TRBJ2-5	.	CASSQYFQETQYF	TGCGCCAGCAGCCAATACTTCCAAGAGACCCAGTACTTC
.	TRBV10-3	TRBJ1-3	TRBD1	CAISEVQGLGDTIYF	TGTGCCATCAGTGAAGTACAGGGGCTGGGAGACACCATATATTTT
.	TRBV4-1	TRBJ2-2	TRBD1	CASSQGGQGTGELFF	TGCGCCAGCAGCCAAGGGGGACAGGGCACCGGGGAGCTGTTTTTT
.	TRBV4-3	TRBJ1-1	.	CASSQDGSPEGGTEAFF	TGCGCCAGCAGCCAAGATGGGTCCCCGGAAGGGGGCACTGAAGCTTTCTTT
.	TRBV19	TRBJ2-3	.	CASKGGGDTDTQYF	TGTGCCAGTAAGGGGGGGGGCGACACAGATACGCAGTATTTT
.	TRBV15	TRBJ2-2	TRBD1	CATSRVLPGTVTGELFF	TGTGCCACCAGCAGAGTTCTCCCCGGGACAGTCACCGGGGAGCTGTTTTTT
.	TRBV2	TRBJ1-1	TRBD1	CASRVGQGRGRIAEAFF	TGTGCCAGCAGGGTCGGACAGGGGAGGGGGAGAATAGCTGAAGCTTTCTTT
.	TRBV7-3	TRBJ2-1	TRBD2	CASSSSGGAYNEQFF	TGTGCCAGCAGCTCGAGCGGGGGCGCCTACAATGAGCAGTTCTTC
.	TRBV2	TRBJ1-2	.	CASTQSTIYGYTF	TGTGCCAGCACCCAGTCCACAATTTATGGCTACACCTTC
.	TRBV27	TRBJ2-3	.	CASSFQGGRPDTQYF	TGTGCCAGCAGTTTCCAGGGGGGAAGGCCAGATACGCAGTATTTT
.	TRBV6-5	TRBJ1-3	.	CASMEWMSGNTIYF	TGTGCCAGCATGGAGTGGATGTCAGGAAACACCATATATTTT
.	TRBV30	TRBJ2-7	.	CAWSGGEHEQYF	TGTGCCTGGAGTGGGGGGGAACACGAGCAGTACTTC
.	TRBV5-1	TRBJ2-3	.	CASSSRQEADTQYF	TGCGCCAGCAGCTCGAGACAGGAAGCAGATACGCAGTATTTT
few	TRBV6-1	TRBJ2-1	.	CASSEGPYNEQFF	TGTGCCAGCAGTGAGGGCCCCTACAATGAGCAGTTCTTC
few	TRBV3-1/TRBV3-2	TRBJ1-1	.	CASSHRGVNTEAFF	TGTGCCAGCAGCCACCGCGGGGTGAACACTGAAGCTTTCTTT
.	TRBV6-5	TRBJ1-1	.	CASSYSSSMNTEAFF	TGTGCCAGCAGTTACTCGAGTTCCATGAACACTGAAGCTTTCTTT
.	TRBV18	TRBJ2-7	TRBD1	CASSLFEGQGGEQYF	TGTGCCAGCTCCTTATTTGAGGGACAGGGGGGCGAGCAGTACTTC
once	TRBV5-5	TRBJ2-1	TRBD2	CASSPSGGANEQFF	TGTGCCAGCAGCCCCAGCGGGGGGGCCAATGAGCAGTTCTTC
.	TRBV4-1	TRBJ1-2	.	CASSQDFTGPVYLTF	TGCGCCAGCAGCCAAGATTTCACAGGTCCGGTTTATCTCACCTTC
.	TRBV18	TRBJ2-7	.	CASSLGQGRVEQYF	TGTGCCAGCTCCCTAGGGCAGGGTCGCGTCGAGCAGTACTTC
.	TRBV7-3	TRBJ2-1	TRBD2	CASSSASSGGAYDEQFF	TGTGCCAGCAGCTCGGCGTCTAGCGGGGGGGCGTACGATGAGCAGTTCTTC
.	TRBV11-1	TRBJ1-6	TRBD1	CASRPPGDRHSPLHF	TGTGCCAGCCGCCCCCCGGGGGACAGACATTCACCCCTCCACTTT
few	TRBV30	TRBJ1-1	.	CAWSPAMNTEAFF	TGTGCCTGGAGTCCCGCTATGAACACTGAAGCTTTCTTT
once	TRBV21-1	TRBJ1-2	.	CASSKDRVGLLNYGYTF	TGTGCCAGCAGCAAGGACAGGGTCGGGTTATTAAACTATGGCTACACCTTC
.	TRBV4-1	TRBJ2-3	.	CASSQVRTSTDTQYF	TGCGCCAGCAGCCAAGTCCGGACTAGCACAGATACGCAGTATTTT
once	TRBV6-5	TRBJ1-2	.	CASSSTRDNGYTF	TGTGCCAGCAGTAGCACCCGGGACAATGGCTACACCTTC
.	TRBV19	TRBJ2-3	.	CASSTRDTDTQYF	TGTGCCAGTAGTACGCGGGATACAGATACGCAGTATTTT
.	TRBV14	TRBJ2-1	TRBD2	CASSTPRTSSGGTSSYNEQFF	TGTGCCAGCAGCACTCCCCGGACTAGCAGTGGGGGGACGAGCTCCTACAATGAGCAGTTCTTC
once	TRBV19	TRBJ2-7	TRBD1	CASSPAGQGGYEQYF	TGTGCCAGTAGCCCAGCGGGACAGGGGGGGTACGAGCAGTACTTC
.	TRBV7-9	TRBJ2-5	.	CASSPYRQFGETQYF	TGTGCCAGCAGCCCCTACCGACAGTTCGGAGAGACCCAGTACTTC
.	TRBV9	TRBJ2-1	TRBD1	CASSGTGDNEQFF	TGTGCCAGCAGCGGGACAGGGGACAATGAGCAGTTCTTC
.	TRBV7-2	TRBJ1-1	.	CASSLRTGLFTEAFF	TGTGCCAGCAGCTTACGAACAGGTCTTTTCACTGAAGCTTTCTTT
.	TRBV4-1	TRBJ2-1	.	CASSQQQGPYLGDEQFF	TGCGCCAGCAGCCAACAGCAGGGTCCTTATCTTGGAGATGAGCAGTTCTTC
.	TRBV3-1/TRBV3-2	TRBJ1-1	.	CASSRSVRSEAFF	TGTGCCAGCAGCCGATCCGTAAGGAGTGAAGCTTTCTTT
few	TRBV12-3/TRBV12-4	TRBJ1-1	.	CASSFGSTEAFF	TGTGCCAGCAGTTTCGGGAGCACTGAAGCTTTCTTT
once	TRBV5-1	TRBJ2-7	.	CASSRRDTSYEQYF	TGCGCCAGCAGCAGAAGGGACACAAGCTACGAGCAGTACTTC
.	TRBV7-8	TRBJ1-4	TRBD1	CASSSIDRVGEKLFF	TGTGCCAGCAGCTCTATCGACAGGGTGGGTGAAAAACTGTTTTTT
.	TRBV7-8	TRBJ1-2	TRBD1	CASSPGQGNYGYTF	TGTGCCAGCAGCCCGGGACAGGGCAACTATGGCTACACCTTC
.	TRBV6-1	TRBJ1-4	.	CASSETGTGNEKLFF	TGTGCCAGCAGTGAAACAGGGACCGGTAATGAAAAACTGTTTTTT
once	TRBV30	TRBJ1-4	TRBD1	CAWSPTRTGAVGEKLFF	TGTGCCTGGAGTCCAACCCGGACAGGGGCGGTTGGTGAAAAACTGTTTTTT
few	TRBV5-1	TRBJ2-3	TRBD1	CASSLGPGQGTDTQYF	TGCGCCAGCAGCTTAGGTCCGGGACAGGGCACAGATACGCAGTATTTT